These 31 T cell receptor beta chains were all obtained from the same sample, sequenced in a study of molecular identifiers for immune sequencing clone quantification. Each CDR3 protein gets one entry after TCRdb re-called the PCR reads with MiXCR. The sample holds some 10,000 distinct CDR3 sequences, about a fifth seen once. Sequences were obtained from naive CD8+ T cells from blood, with Jurkat cell RNA spiked in. Noted subset: FACS-sorted CD8+CD4-CCR7+CD45RA+ naive T cells. The source of these receptors is a human donor in good health. Some libraries in this study had Jurkat cell RNA spiked in.

This clonotype was detected a few times. The rearrangement uses TRBV4-1 and TRBJ1-6; D might be TRBD1 (5 bases). CDR3 length: 17 amino acids. Trimming pared 0 bases from V and 2 bases from J, leaving 11 bases between. The germline V gene has CDR1 MGHRA and CDR2 YSYEKL. CDR3 sequence (DNA): TGCGCCAGCAGCCAAGACTGGGAGGACACCTATAATTCACCCCTCCACTTT. This encodes CASSQDWEDTYNSPLHF.

This clonotype was detected only a few times. V gene TRBV7-3 combines with J gene TRBJ2-1; a possible D gene is TRBD2 (5 bases). CDR1 is SGHTA and CDR2 is FQGTGA in the germline V gene. Trimming removed 5 bases at V and 5 bases at J, with 16 bases between. The CDR3 covers 15 residues. CDR3 protein: CASSLRLPGNNEQFF. For the CDR3, the DNA is TGTGCCAGCAGCCTGCGGCTCCCGGGGAACAATGAGCAGTTCTTC.

On this clonotype itself: A much larger clone differs by one base, so this may be a read error. The chain uses TRBV19 and TRBJ1-1, with D maybe TRBD1 (6 bases). Germline CDR1 reads LNHDA; CDR2 reads SQIVND (reference sequence). The V gene lost 4 bases and the J gene lost 4 bases, with 13 bases spanning the gap. CDR3 length equals 14 residues. The CDR3 nucleotides read TGTGCCAGTAGTAGAGGGGGAGTTGGCACTGAAGCTTTCTTT. It codes for CASSRGGVGTEAFF. The variable domain in full, with the rest retrieved from reference TRBV19 and TRBJ1-1, is DGGITQSPKYLFRKEGQNVTLSCEQNLNHDAMYWYRQDPGQGLRLIYYSQIVNDFQKGDIAEGYSVSREKKESFPLTVTSAQKNPTAFYLCASSRGGVGTEAFFGQGTRLTVV.

Remarks on this clonotype: An end of the junction does not agree with germline; a read error may underlie this. The chain recombines TRBV2 with TRBJ2-2, with TRBD2 as a possible D gene (5 bases). The CDR3 is made up of 16 amino acids. Germline V gives CDR1 SNHLY, CDR2 FYNNEI. The CDR3 sequence is CVSSGMGQTILGELFF. DNA for the CDR3: TGTGTCAGCAGTGGTATGGGCCAGACTATCCTCGGGGAGCTGTTTTTT.

As to this clonotype: Its ends do not fully match the called genes, so a read error is possible. The chain uses TRBV5-1 and TRBJ2-3, with 13 bases aligning to TRBD2. CDR1 is SGHRS and CDR2 is YFSETQ in the germline V gene. The CDR3 runs 16 residues. CDR3 sequence (DNA): TGCGCCAGCAGAACGACTAGCGGGGGGCCCCTGGGTACGCAGTGTTTT. Protein: CASRTTSGGPLGTQCF.

By share, this clonotype ranks as medium-sized. The rearrangement uses TRBV10-3 and TRBJ2-7; D unresolved. The CDR3 runs 11 residues. Trimming stripped 0 bases from V and 7 bases from J, with 4 bases between. CDR1 and CDR2 (germline): ENHRY, SYGVKD. DNA for the CDR3: TGTGCCATCAGTGAGTCTGGGGAGCAGTACTTC. Its translation is CAISESGEQYF.

In its sample, this clonotype is medium-sized. The chain has TRBV5-6 and TRBJ2-5; 9 positions match TRBD1. The CDR3 extends over 15 amino acids. Trimming cost V 4 bases and J 4 bases; bases outside gene matches: 8. Per germline, CDR1 SGHDT and CDR2 YYEEEE. The CDR3 protein is CASSRGQGTSETQYF. The CDR3 DNA reads as TGTGCCAGCAGCCGAGGACAGGGGACATCAGAGACCCAGTACTTC.

This clonotype was seen at least ten times. This chain uses TRBV12-3 or TRBV12-4 with TRBJ1-6; TRBD1 matches at 7 bases. The CDR3 sequence is 15 residues long. J gave up 8 bases and V 6 bases, and 10 bases lay outside the gene matches. The CDR3 DNA is TGTGCCAGCAGCCCAAGGGACAGACCTTATTCACCCCTCCACTTT. It yields the protein CASSPRDRPYSPLHF.

By sample share, this clonotype is medium-sized. The genes are TRBV20-1 and TRBJ2-2; 7 nucleotides match TRBD1. Germline V CDR1 and CDR2: DFQATT, SNEGSKA (reference sequence). V shed 6 bases, J shed 0 bases, and the junction held 1 base outside the gene matches. The CDR3 runs 13 residues. The CDR3 protein is CSAGQANTGELFF. CDR3 coding DNA: TGCAGTGCCGGACAGGCGAACACCGGGGAGCTGTTTTTT.

This clonotype was picked up a small number of times. J is TRBJ2-7 and V is TRBV27; D ambiguous. This CDR3 is built from 16 residues. V lost 0 bases, J lost 2 bases, and 14 bases lay in between. Germline V gene sequence: CDR1 MNHEY, CDR2 SMNVEV (reference sequence). The CDR3 DNA sequence: TGTGCCAGCAGTTTATCTGGGGTCTCGTTTCCCTACGAGCAGTACTTC. It is translated as CASSLSGVSFPYEQYF.

Ten or more counts support this clonotype. V usage is TRBV10-1 and J usage is TRBJ1-2; no definite D call. In germline, CDR1 is WNHNN, CDR2 SYGVQD (reference sequence). Trimming took off 6 bases at V and 8 bases at J, with 34 bases between the two ends. The CDR3 extends over 19 amino acids. The CDR3 DNA follows: TGCGCCAGCAGGAAGCCCCGCGGATTACACTGTCCCAGCACTAGGGGCTACACCTTC. Its translation is CASRKPRGLHCPSTRGYTF.

This clonotype was counted a few times. This chain connects TRBV6-2 or TRBV6-3 to TRBJ2-3, with D possibly being TRBD2 (5 bases). The V gene's germline CDR1 is MNHEY and CDR2 SVGEGT. Trimming shortened V by 1 base and J by 1 base, and 9 bases separated the two germline ends. This CDR3 spans 15 amino acids. CDR3 amino acids: CASSYFAGRTDTQYF. The CDR3 DNA follows: TGTGCCAGCAGTTACTTTGCGGGCCGCACAGATACGCAGTATTTT.

This clonotype showed up many times. The V call is TRBV7-9, the J call TRBJ1-2; D possibly corresponds to TRBD1 (6 bases). There are 15 residues in the CDR3. Trimming shortened V by 0 bases and J by 1 base, and 9 bases separated the two germline ends. In germline, CDR1 is SEHNR, CDR2 FQNEAQ (reference sequence). Here the CDR3 reads CASSLAFRGNYGYTF. For the CDR3, the DNA is TGTGCCAGCAGCTTAGCTTTCAGGGGTAACTATGGCTACACCTTC.

The CDR3 protein is CASSYSGGDTYEQYF. DNA of the CDR3: TGTGCCAGCAGTTACTCTGGAGGGGACACCTACGAGCAGTACTTC. This sequence joins TRBV6-2 or TRBV6-3 and TRBJ2-7, with D tentatively TRBD1 or TRBD2 (6 bases each). V was cut by 0 bases and J by 2 bases, with 11 bases left in between. This CDR3 has 15 residues. Germline V gene data show CDR1 as MNHEY and CDR2 as SVGEGT.

On this clonotype itself: With a much larger clone just one base away, this may be a read error. The V call is TRBV6-2 or TRBV6-3, the J call TRBJ2-6; perhaps TRBD2 as D (6 bases). This CDR3 is built from 18 residues. Germline-derived CDR1 and CDR2 are MNHEY and SVGEGT. The CDR3 coding sequence is TGTGCCTGCAGTCCCCTCGAGGGAGGATTTGCTGGGGCCAACGTCCTGACTTTC. As protein: CACSPLEGGFAGANVLTF.

This clonotype has a handful of counts. This clone may be a read error of a much larger clone one base away. This chain links TRBV27 with TRBJ2-3; the D is unclear. This CDR3 spans 12 amino acids. The germline V gene has CDR1 MNHEY and CDR2 SMNVEV (reference sequence). The CDR3 DNA follows: TGTGCCAGCAGTTCACTCCCAGATGCGCAGTATTTT. The encoded protein is CASSSLPDAQYF.

By its share, this clonotype is medium-sized. The chain employs TRBV27 and TRBJ1-1; 11 nucleotides match TRBD1. The CDR3 has 13 amino acids. The V and J ends lost 6 bases and 6 bases, in that order; junction bases with no gene match: 3. Germline assignment: CDR1 MNHEY and CDR2 SMNVEV (reference sequence). This CDR3 reads CASRADRGPEAFF. The CDR3 DNA reads TGTGCCAGCAGAGCGGACAGGGGGCCTGAAGCTTTCTTT.

Relative to its sample, this clonotype is medium-sized. The chain combines TRBV7-2 with TRBJ2-7; 7 bases match TRBD2. Looked up from germline, CDR1 is SGHTA and CDR2 is FQGNSA. V trimming: 5 bases; J trimming: 4 bases; junction bases outside the gene matches: 11. There are 15 residues in the CDR3. The CDR3 here is CASSPREGSEYEQYF. CDR3 sequence (DNA): TGTGCCAGCAGCCCGAGGGAGGGCTCTGAATACGAGCAGTACTTC.

This clonotype is deemed medium-sized. CDR3 amino acids: CASRPTGYYTDTQYF. The CDR3 coding sequence is TGTGCCAGCAGGCCGACTGGGTATTATACAGATACGCAGTATTTT. This chain joins TRBV6-5 and TRBJ2-3, with D hard to call. Trimming removed 6 bases from V and 3 bases from J, with 16 bases in between. Germline CDR1 and CDR2: MNHEY and SVGAGI. This CDR3 spans 15 amino acids.

This clonotype was detected many times. The V call is TRBV18, the J call TRBJ2-7; TRBD1 matches 7 bases. V was pared by 0 bases and J by 2 bases, with 1 base of the junction left unmatched. The germline CDR1 and CDR2 sequences are KGHSH and LQKENI. This CDR3 contains 14 residues. CDR3 sequence (DNA): TGTGCCAGCTCACCACCGGACAGGCCCTACGAGCAGTACTTC. Amino acid sequence: CASSPPDRPYEQYF.

The chain is built from TRBV5-5 and TRBJ1-1, with D hard to call. Germline V gives CDR1 SGHKS, CDR2 YYEKEE (reference sequence). With 0 bases removed from V and 1 base from J, the gap between germline ends came to 4 bases. The CDR3 is 13 amino acids. CDR3 nucleotide sequence: TGTGCCAGCAGCTTGGGCAGGAACACTGAAGCTTTCTTT. It is translated as CASSLGRNTEAFF. The whole variable domain, filled in from reference TRBV5-5 and TRBJ1-1, reads DAGVTQSPTHLIKTRGQQVTLRCSPISGHKSVSWYQQVLGQGPQFIFQYYEKEERGRGNFPDRFSARQFPNYSSELNVNALLLGDSALYLCASSLGRNTEAFFGQGTRLTVV.

With regard to this clonotype: The germline gene is not matched at one end of the junction; a read error may be the cause. This rearrangement joins TRBV18 to TRBJ2-1; D is uncertain. Germline CDR1 KGHSH, CDR2 LQKENI. This CDR3 contains 16 residues. The CDR3: CASSPPVPQVENERFF. In DNA form, the CDR3 reads TGTGCCAGCTCACCCCCGGTCCCACAAGTGGAGAATGAGCGGTTCTTC. The full variable domain, rest sourced from reference TRBV18 and TRBJ2-1, is NAGVMQNPRHLVRRRGQEARLRCSPMKGHSHVYWYRQLPEEGLKFMVYLQKENIIDESGMPKERFSAEFPKEGPSILRIQQVVRGDSAAYFCASSPPVPQVENERFFGPGTRLTVL.

This clonotype was detected a few times. A single base separates this from a much larger clone, so it may be a read error. The gene calls are TRBV5-3 and TRBJ1-1; the D gene is possibly TRBD1 (6 bases). TRBV5-3 is an ORF, and what it does is uncertain. The V end was cut by 8 bases, the J end by 4 bases, with 18 bases between. The CDR3 totals 14 residues. Here the CDR3 reads CASSITGLLTEAFF. CDR3 nucleotide sequence: TGTGCCAGCAGCATCACAGGGCTGCTCACTGAAGCTTTCTTT.

This clonotype was recorded at least ten times. The V and J genes are TRBV11-3 and TRBJ2-5; no reliable D call. Looked up from germline, CDR1 is SGHNT and CDR2 is YENEEA. The CDR3 has 11 amino acids. V lost 11 bases and J lost 4, with 11 bases in between. CDR3 sequence reads: CAPPVGETQYF. The DNA of the CDR3 is TGTGCCCCCCCGGTAGGAGAGACCCAGTACTTC.

The chain carries TRBV13 and TRBJ2-1; 8 bases fit TRBD1. V was clipped by 3 bases and J by 3 bases; unmatched bases: 4. Germline-derived CDR1 and CDR2 are PRHDT and FYEKMQ (reference sequence). The CDR3 is 15 amino acids. CDR3 DNA: TGTGCCAGCAGCTTCCCAGGGGGCGGCTACAATGAGCAGTTCTTC. The encoded protein is CASSFPGGGYNEQFF.

A remark on this clonotype: A much bigger clone sits one base away, suggesting this may be a read error. The J gene is TRBJ2-7, the V gene TRBV10-3, with 8 bases identical to TRBD2. From germline, CDR1 is ENHRY and CDR2 SYGVKD. The V and J ends lost 0 bases and 9 bases, in that order; junction bases with no gene match: 10. The CDR3 is 15 residues long. The CDR3 coding sequence is TGTGCCATCAGTGAGTCGATTAGCGGGGTGGAGGCGCAGTACTTC. This translates into CAISESISGVEAQYF.

Within the sample, this clonotype is medium-sized. The V and J genes are TRBV11-2 and TRBJ1-1; no reliable D call. The CDR3 has 13 amino acids. Trimming cost V 3 bases and J 3 bases, with 8 bases left between them. CDR1 and CDR2 from the germline V gene are SGHAT and FQNNGV. The CDR3 loop is CASSLFGYTEAFF. Written as DNA, the CDR3 is TGTGCCAGCAGCTTGTTCGGTTACACTGAAGCTTTCTTT. The whole variable domain, remainder taken from reference TRBV11-2 and TRBJ1-1, is EAGVAQSPRYKIIEKRQSVAFWCNPISGHATLYWYQQILGQGPKLLIQFQNNGVVDDSQLPKDRFSAERLKGVDSTLKIQPAKLEDSAVYLCASSLFGYTEAFFGQGTRLTVV.

In the case of this clonotype: One end of the junction is discordant with germline, which a read error may explain. The V gene is TRBV19, the J gene TRBJ1-5; D remains unclear. The CDR3 loop spans 14 amino acids. Germline-derived CDR1 and CDR2 are LNHDA and SQIVND (reference sequence). The CDR3 sequence is CASSPLGSNQPPHF. Here the CDR3 DNA reads TGTGCCAGTAGTCCGCTGGGGAGCAATCAGCCCCCGCATTTT.

This clonotype is medium-sized within its sample. In DNA, the CDR3 is TGTGCCAGCAGTTTATATAGGGAGGACAACTCCTACGAGCAGTACTTC. Translating it yields CASSLYREDNSYEQYF. The V gene is TRBV28, the J gene TRBJ2-7; D might be TRBD2 (6 bases). The germline V gene encodes CDR1 MDHEN and CDR2 SYDVKM. The V and J ends lost 1 base and 0 bases respectively, with 13 bases between them. This CDR3 spans 16 amino acids.

In the case of this clonotype: Because the CDR3's place on the DNA is in doubt, the DNA is left out and the CDR3 is given as listed by TCRdb. CDR3 in amino acids: CASSLGVGGGTGELCF. This chain joins TRBV27 and TRBJ2-2; the table assigns TRBD2, which was not confirmed against the DNA. Germline V CDR1 and CDR2: MNHEY, SMNVEV (reference sequence). Inclusive of both ends, the CDR3 amounts to 16 amino acids.

About this clonotype itself: A read error is possible here, since a much larger clone lies one base away. The V call is TRBV11-2, the J call TRBJ1-4; the D is unclear. The CDR3 runs to 15 residues. Germline V gene lookup returns CDR1 SGHAT and CDR2 FQNNGV. The CDR3 is CASSHPTAHNEKLVF. The CDR3 DNA reads as TGTGCCAGCAGTCACCCGACGGCTCATAATGAAAAACTGGTTTTT.